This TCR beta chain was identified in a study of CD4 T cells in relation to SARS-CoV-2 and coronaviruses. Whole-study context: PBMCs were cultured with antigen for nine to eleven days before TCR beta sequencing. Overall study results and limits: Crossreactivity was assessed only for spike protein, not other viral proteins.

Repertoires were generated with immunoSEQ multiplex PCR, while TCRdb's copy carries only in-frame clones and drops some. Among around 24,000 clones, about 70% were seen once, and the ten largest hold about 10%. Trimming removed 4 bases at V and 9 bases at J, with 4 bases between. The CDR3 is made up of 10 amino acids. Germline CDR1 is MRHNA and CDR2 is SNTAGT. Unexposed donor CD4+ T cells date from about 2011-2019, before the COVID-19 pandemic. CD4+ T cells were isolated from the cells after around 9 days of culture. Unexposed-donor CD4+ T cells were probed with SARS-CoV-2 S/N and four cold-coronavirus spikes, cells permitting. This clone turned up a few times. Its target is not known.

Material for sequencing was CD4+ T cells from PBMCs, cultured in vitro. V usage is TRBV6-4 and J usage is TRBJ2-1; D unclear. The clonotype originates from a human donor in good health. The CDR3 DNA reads TGTGCCAGCAGTGGGGTTGAGCAGTTCTTC. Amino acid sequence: CASSGVEQFF.